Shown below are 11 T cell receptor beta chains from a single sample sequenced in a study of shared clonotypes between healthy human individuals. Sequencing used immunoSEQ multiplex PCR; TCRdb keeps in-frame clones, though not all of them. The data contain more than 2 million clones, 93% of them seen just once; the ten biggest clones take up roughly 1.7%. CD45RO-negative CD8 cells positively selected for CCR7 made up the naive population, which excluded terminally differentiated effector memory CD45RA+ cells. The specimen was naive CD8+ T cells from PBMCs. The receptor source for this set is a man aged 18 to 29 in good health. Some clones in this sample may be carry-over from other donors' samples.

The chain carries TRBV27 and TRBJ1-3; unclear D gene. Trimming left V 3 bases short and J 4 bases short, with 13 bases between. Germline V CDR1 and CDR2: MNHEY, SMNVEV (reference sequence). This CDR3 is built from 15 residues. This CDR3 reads CASSLFPAVGNTIYF. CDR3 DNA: TGTGCCAGCAGTTTGTTTCCGGCAGTAGGAAACACCATATATTTT.

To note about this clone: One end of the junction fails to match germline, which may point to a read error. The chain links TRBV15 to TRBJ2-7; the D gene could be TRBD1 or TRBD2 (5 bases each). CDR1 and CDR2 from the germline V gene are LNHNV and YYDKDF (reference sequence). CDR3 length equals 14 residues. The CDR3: CATSPGPPSHEQYF. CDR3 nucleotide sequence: TGTGCCACCAGCCCGGGGCCCCCCTCCCACGAGCAGTACTTC.

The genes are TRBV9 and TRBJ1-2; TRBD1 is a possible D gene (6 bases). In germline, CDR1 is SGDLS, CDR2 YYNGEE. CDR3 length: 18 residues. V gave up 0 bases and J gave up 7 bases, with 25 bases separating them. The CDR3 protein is CASSVGPFPGAERGGYTF. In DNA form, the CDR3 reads TGTGCCAGCAGCGTAGGTCCTTTTCCAGGGGCTGAAAGAGGTGGCTACACCTTC. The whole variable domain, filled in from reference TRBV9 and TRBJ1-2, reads DSGVTQTPKHLITATGQRVTLRCSPRSGDLSVYWYQQSLDQGLQFLIQYYNGEERAKGNILERFSAQQFPDLHSELNLSSLELGDSALYFCASSVGPFPGAERGGYTFGSGTRLTVV.

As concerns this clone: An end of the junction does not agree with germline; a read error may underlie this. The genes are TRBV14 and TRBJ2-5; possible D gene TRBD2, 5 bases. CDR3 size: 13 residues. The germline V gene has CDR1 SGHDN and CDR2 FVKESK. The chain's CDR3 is CASSQGRQGTQYF. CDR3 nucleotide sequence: TGTGCCAGCAGCCAAGGGAGGCAAGGGACCCAGTACTTC.

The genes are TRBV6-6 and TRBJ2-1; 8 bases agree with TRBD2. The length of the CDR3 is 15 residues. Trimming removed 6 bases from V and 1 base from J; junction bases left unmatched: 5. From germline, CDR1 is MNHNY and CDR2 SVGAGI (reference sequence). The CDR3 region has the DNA TGTGCCAGCAGCCTGAGCGGGAGTTCCTACAATGAGCAGTTCTTC. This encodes CASSLSGSSYNEQFF.

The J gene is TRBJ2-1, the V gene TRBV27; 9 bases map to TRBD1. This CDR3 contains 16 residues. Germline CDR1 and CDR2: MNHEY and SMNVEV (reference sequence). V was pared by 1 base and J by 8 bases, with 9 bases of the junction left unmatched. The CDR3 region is CASSLFSGTGSYEQFF. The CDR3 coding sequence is TGTGCCAGCAGTTTATTTTCCGGGACAGGGTCGTATGAGCAGTTCTTC.

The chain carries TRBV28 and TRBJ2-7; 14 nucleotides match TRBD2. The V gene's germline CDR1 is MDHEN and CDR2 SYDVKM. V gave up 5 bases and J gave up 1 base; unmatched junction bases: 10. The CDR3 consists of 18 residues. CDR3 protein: CASSVTSGRATVSYEQYF. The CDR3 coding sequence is TGTGCCAGCAGTGTGACTAGCGGGAGGGCCACGGTTTCCTACGAGCAGTACTTC.

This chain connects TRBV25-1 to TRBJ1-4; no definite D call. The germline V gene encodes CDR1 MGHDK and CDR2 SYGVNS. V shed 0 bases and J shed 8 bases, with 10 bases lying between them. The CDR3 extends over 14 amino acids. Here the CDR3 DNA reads TGTGCCAGCAGTGAATATGGTATCGGAGAAAAACTGTTTTTT. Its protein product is CASSEYGIGEKLFF. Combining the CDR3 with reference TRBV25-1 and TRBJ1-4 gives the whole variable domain EADIYQTPRYLVIGTGKKITLECSQTMGHDKMYWYQQDPGMELHLIHYSYGVNSTEKGDLSSESTVSRIRTEHFPLTLESARPSHTSQYLCASSEYGIGEKLFFGSGTQLSVL.

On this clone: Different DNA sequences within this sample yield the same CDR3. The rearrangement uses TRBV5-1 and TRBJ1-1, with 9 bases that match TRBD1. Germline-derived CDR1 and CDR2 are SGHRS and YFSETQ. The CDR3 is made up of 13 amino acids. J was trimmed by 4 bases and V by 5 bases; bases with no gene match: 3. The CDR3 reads CASSLTGGTEAFF. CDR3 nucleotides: TGCGCCAGCAGTTTGACAGGGGGCACTGAAGCTTTCTTT.

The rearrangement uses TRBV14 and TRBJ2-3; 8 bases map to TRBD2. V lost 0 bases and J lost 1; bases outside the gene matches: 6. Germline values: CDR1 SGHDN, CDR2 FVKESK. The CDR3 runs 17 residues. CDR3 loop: CASSQDIGGRRTDTQYF. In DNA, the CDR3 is TGTGCCAGCAGCCAAGATATCGGCGGGAGGCGCACAGATACGCAGTATTTT.

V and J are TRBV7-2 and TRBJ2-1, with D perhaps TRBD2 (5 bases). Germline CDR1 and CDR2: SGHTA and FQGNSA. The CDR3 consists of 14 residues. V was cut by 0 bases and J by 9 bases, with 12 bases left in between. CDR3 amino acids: CASSLAGVFGEQFF. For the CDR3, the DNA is TGTGCCAGCAGCTTAGCGGGAGTTTTTGGTGAGCAGTTCTTC.